This T cell receptor (beta chain) appears in the sequencing data of a study of blood T cell repertoires in COVID-19. On the study more broadly: There were acute and convalescent COVID-19 samples, and they came from the United States, Italy and Spain. Nucleic acid was either cDNA or gDNA, and it came from T cells, B-cell-depleted T cells, or PBMCs.

Authors' methods: Estimates of nucleated cell counts were drawn from the amplification of reference gene primers. Clones were sequenced by immunoSEQ multiplex PCR, and TCRdb holds only the in-frame ones, with some missing. D and trimming were read from the DNA, whereas the V and J calls and clone size are those reported in that table. The profile shows roughly 100,000 clones, about 84% of them singletons. This receptor was obtained from an elderly man with active or convalescent COVID-19. The specimen sequenced was peripheral blood.

CDR3 in amino acids: CASSYPEQGESNQPQHF. CDR3 bases: TGTGCCAGCAGTTACCCGGAACAGGGAGAGAGCAATCAGCCCCAGCATTTT. The chain carries TRBV6-2 or TRBV6-3 and TRBJ1-5; TRBD1 might be the D (6 bases). Deletions cut 2 bases from V and 1 base from J, with 15 bases between. Germline V gene lookup returns CDR1 MNHEY and CDR2 SVGEGT. The CDR3 has 17 amino acids.